Included here is one T cell receptor beta chain sequence, with context. The data derive from a study of T cells in Graves' hyperthyroidism and ophthalmopathy. The CDR3 runs 15 residues. Trimming took 5 bases from V and 1 from J; bases not matched to a gene: 6. Germline CDR1 reads SGHTA; CDR2 reads FQGNSA. Fresh 10 ml peripheral blood yielded PBMCs. It was RNA transcripts that yielded the amplified TCR beta CDR3 regions. Primed by the HTBI set, a first-round RT-PCR was run on the TCR CDR3. TCRdb re-analysed the multiplex PCR reads in MiXCR, keeping a single row per CDR3 protein. This repertoire shows some 320,000 distinct CDR3 sequences, approximately 14% found once; its top ten account for roughly 35%.

Sequencing was performed on blood. This clonotype originated in a woman aged 40 to 55 with Graves' ophthalmopathy. V and J are TRBV7-2 and TRBJ2-3; 7 bases are shared with TRBD1. The CDR3 loop reads CASSARQGRTDTQYF. The CDR3 nucleotides are TGTGCCAGCAGCGCCCGACAGGGACGCACAGATACGCAGTATTTT.